The next 15 T cell receptor beta chains were all read from a single sample in a study of regulatory T cells in long-lasting Graves disease. Relying on iRepertoire HTBI primers and Arm-PCR of CDR3 regions, the team built TCR beta libraries. TCRdb itself ran the multiplex PCR reads through MiXCR, one entry per CDR3 protein. The sample comprises 550,000 to 700,000 distinct CDR3 sequences, approximately 16% of which are singletons, and more than 10% rests with the top ten. The time point here: newly diagnosed GD, antithyroid drugs for less than 3 months. PBMC RNA served as the TCR library source. This same sample was also part of a study on T cells in Graves' hyperthyroidism and ophthalmopathy.

The source was peripheral blood mononuclear cells (PBMCs), collected at new diagnosis, from a patient treated with antithyroid drugs. These receptors originate from a man between 18 and 35 years old with Graves disease.

V and J are TRBV20-1 and TRBJ2-3; 9 bases line up with TRBD1. J was trimmed by 2 bases and V by 3 bases; bases with no gene match: 3. Germline V lookup: CDR1 DFQATT, CDR2 SNEGSKA (reference sequence). The CDR3 has 14 amino acids. For the CDR3, the DNA is TGCAGTGCTAGCGACAGGGGGGCCACAGATACGCAGTATTTT. Translated: CSASDRGATDTQYF.

The chain combines TRBV28 with TRBJ2-1, with D tentatively TRBD1 (5 bases). CDR1 and CDR2 from the germline V gene are MDHEN and SYDVKM. V lost 5 bases, J lost 6 bases, and 20 bases lay in between. The CDR3 has 16 amino acids. The CDR3 protein is CASSILQEPKPNEQFF. As DNA, the CDR3 is TGTGCCAGCAGTATTCTACAGGAGCCCAAACCCAATGAGCAGTTCTTC. The whole variable domain, remainder taken from reference TRBV28 and TRBJ2-1, is DVKVTQSSRYLVKRTGEKVFLECVQDMDHENMFWYRQDPGLGLRLIYFSYDVKMKEKGDIPEGYSVSREKKERFSLILESASTNQTSMYLCASSILQEPKPNEQFFGPGTRLTVL.

In this sample, this clonotype turned up a few times. The V and J genes are TRBV3-1 and TRBJ2-5; 7 bases are shared with TRBD2. The CDR3 contains 16 residues. V lost 1 base, J lost 5 bases, and 10 bases stayed unmatched. From germline, CDR1 is LGHDT and CDR2 YNNKEL (reference sequence). The CDR3 spells CASSQGAGPGRETQYF. CDR3 DNA: TGTGCCAGCAGCCAAGGAGCGGGGCCAGGCCGGGAGACCCAGTACTTC.

This clonotype appeared a few times. J is TRBJ2-6 and V is TRBV12-3 or TRBV12-4, with TRBD1 matching over 7 bases. The CDR3 totals 20 residues. Trimming cost V 6 bases and J 0 bases; bases outside gene matches: 17. CDR3 sequence: CASSPSYRGKFGSGANVLTF. The CDR3 DNA reads TGTGCCAGCAGCCCCTCCTACAGGGGTAAGTTTGGCTCTGGGGCCAACGTCCTGACTTTC.

This clonotype has a count of ten or more. V and J are TRBV4-1 and TRBJ2-7; D perhaps matches TRBD1 (6 bases). The CDR3 loop spans 15 amino acids. With 4 bases removed from V and 6 bases from J, the gap between germline ends came to 19 bases. From germline, CDR1 is MGHRA and CDR2 YSYEKL. CDR3 DNA sequence: TGCGCCAGCAGCCCCTATCAATCACAGGGTGGCGAGCAGTACTTC. It encodes CASSPYQSQGGEQYF.

This clonotype was observed many times. The chain uses TRBV7-8 and TRBJ2-7; D is uncertain. V was pared by 5 bases and J by 2 bases, with 4 bases between. The germline CDR1 and CDR2 sequences are SGHVS and FQNEAQ. This CDR3 comprises 11 residues. The CDR3, as DNA: TGTGCCAGCAGCACCCCCTACGAGCAGTACTTC. Translating gives CASSTPYEQYF.

The chain links TRBV2 to TRBJ1-1, with a possible D match to TRBD1 (6 bases). This CDR3 contains 13 residues. V shed 4 bases and J shed 4 bases, with 10 bases lying between them. The germline V gene encodes CDR1 SNHLY and CDR2 FYNNEI. CDR3 region: CASSGGGSTEAFF. CDR3 nucleotide sequence: TGTGCCAGCAGTGGAGGGGGGAGCACTGAAGCTTTCTTT.

Many counts were recorded for this clonotype. V gene TRBV7-2 combines with J gene TRBJ2-5, with D perhaps TRBD1 or TRBD2 (6 bases each). V lost 3 bases and J 1 base, leaving 9 bases between the germline ends. This CDR3 is 14 amino acids long. Germline V gene lookup returns CDR1 SGHTA and CDR2 FQGNSA. The CDR3 sequence: CASSFGGSQETQYF. The CDR3 bases are TGTGCCAGCAGCTTCGGGGGCAGCCAAGAGACCCAGTACTTC. Combining the CDR3 with reference TRBV7-2 and TRBJ2-5 gives the whole variable domain GAGVSQSPSNKVTEKGKDVELRCDPISGHTALYWYRQSLGQGLEFLIYFQGNSAPDKSGLPSDRFSAERTGGSVSTLTIQRTQQEDSAVYLCASSFGGSQETQYFGPGTRLLVL.

The chain joins TRBV7-9 to TRBJ2-5; 9 bases are shared with TRBD2. CDR1 SEHNR and CDR2 FQNEAQ come from the germline V gene (reference sequence). CDR3 length: 17 residues. The J segment lost 1 base and the V segment lost 5 bases, leaving 11 bases of the junction unmatched. The CDR3 spells CASSQDPAGGAQETQYF. The CDR3 DNA sequence: TGTGCCAGCAGCCAAGATCCTGCGGGGGGGGCCCAAGAGACCCAGTACTTC.

The DNA for the CDR3 is TGTGCCAGCAGTTTGTATTGGGCCGGGACAGAATCTAGTTGGAAAAAACTGTTTTTT. Translated: CASSLYWAGTESSWKKLFF. This chain joins TRBV6-5 and TRBJ1-4, with 7 bases identical to TRBD1. The CDR3 totals 19 residues. Germline values: CDR1 MNHEY, CDR2 SVGAGI. The J segment lost 9 bases and the V segment lost 4 bases, leaving 23 bases of the junction unmatched.

CDR3 DNA: TGTGCCACCAGCAGAACTAGCGGGAGGGCCCCCGGGGAGCTGTTTTTT. It specifies CATSRTSGRAPGELFF. The chain joins TRBV15 to TRBJ2-2, with TRBD2 matching 13 bases. Germline V gives CDR1 LNHNV, CDR2 YYDKDF (reference sequence). This CDR3 has 16 amino acids. V shed 2 bases, J shed 6 bases, and the junction held 3 bases outside the gene matches. Looking up the rest from reference TRBV15 and TRBJ2-2 gives the full variable domain: DAMVIQNPRYQVTQFGKPVTLSCSQTLNHNVMYWYQQKSSQAPKLLFHYYDKDFNNEADTPDNFQSRRPNTSFCFLDIRSPGLGDTAMYLCATSRTSGRAPGELFFGEGSRLTVL.

This clonotype was counted ten times or more. The chain employs TRBV6-1 and TRBJ1-1; D is possibly TRBD1 (5 bases). This CDR3 is 14 amino acids long. Germline-derived CDR1 and CDR2 are MNHNS and SASEGT. Trimming stripped 4 bases from V and 1 base from J, with 10 bases between. The CDR3 is CASSVIQGNTEAFF. CDR3 bases: TGTGCCAGCAGTGTAATCCAGGGGAACACTGAAGCTTTCTTT.

This clonotype showed up many times. This sequence joins TRBV11-3 and TRBJ2-1; TRBD1 aligns across 7 bases. CDR1 and CDR2 from the germline V gene are SGHNT and YENEEA. The ends lost 3 bases at V and 1 base at J; junction bases unmatched: 3. This CDR3 has 15 amino acids. CDR3 nucleotides: TGTGCCAGCAGCTTGAACAGGGGTTCCTACAATGAGCAGTTCTTC. Translation gives CASSLNRGSYNEQFF.

This clonotype was detected ten times or more. J is TRBJ1-1 and V is TRBV24-1; the match to TRBD1 covers 8 bases. Losses at the gene ends were 3 bases for V and 5 bases for J; bases not matched to a gene: 13. This CDR3 spans 17 amino acids. Germline V gene data show CDR1 as KGHDR and CDR2 as SFDVKD. The CDR3 nucleotides are TGTGCCACCAGTGATACTTTAAGGGCAGGGGGCATAACTGAAGCTTTCTTT. It specifies CATSDTLRAGGITEAFF.

This clonotype was seen ten or more times. One end of the junction varies from germline; a read error may be responsible. The gene calls are TRBV28 and TRBJ1-5, with D unclear. The CDR3 length is 14 residues. CDR1 is MDHEN, CDR2 SYDVKM, per germline. The CDR3 bases are TGTGCCAGCACTTTAAGATATAGCAATCAGCCCCAGCATTTT. Protein sequence: CASTLRYSNQPQHF.